These 14 T cell receptor beta chains share one sample of origin, sequenced in a study of shared clonotypes between healthy human individuals. This table comes from immunoSEQ multiplex PCR, and its TCRdb copy is limited to in-frame clones, with some not included. The sample lists some 980,000 clones, about 80% occurring once. The sequencing sample was made of memory CD4+ T cells sorted from blood. Subset described: CD45RA-negative fraction. The origin of the receptors is a man between 18 and 35 years old in good health.

The genes are TRBV6-6 and TRBJ1-4, with TRBD1 identical over 10 bases. The germline V gene has CDR1 MNHNY and CDR2 SVGAGI (reference sequence). V dropped 7 bases and J dropped 7; count of bases not matched to a gene: 6. The CDR3 contains 14 residues. The CDR3 loop is CASTGTGEGEKLFF. DNA of the CDR3: TGTGCCAGCACAGGGACAGGGGAAGGTGAAAAACTGTTTTTT.

The J gene is TRBJ1-2, the V gene TRBV5-6; D uncertain. This CDR3 is built from 12 residues. The germline gives CDR1 SGHDT, CDR2 YYEEEE. V was cut by 4 bases and J by 8 bases, with 12 bases left in between. The CDR3 reads CASSPGLGGYTF. The CDR3 DNA sequence: TGTGCCAGCAGCCCGGGTCTCGGGGGCTACACCTTC.

The CDR3 DNA is TGTGCCTGGAGTGTAGGAGGGATAGTCAATGAGCAGTTCTTC. Translated: CAWSVGGIVNEQFF. The chain has TRBV30 and TRBJ2-1; a possible D gene is TRBD2 (6 bases). This CDR3 is built from 14 residues. Looked up from germline, CDR1 is GTSNPN and CDR2 is SVGIG (reference sequence). The germline V and J ends were trimmed by 0 bases and 6 bases, with 12 bases remaining between them. Full variable domain (rest looked up from reference TRBV30 and TRBJ2-1): SQTIHQWPATLVQPVGSPLSLECTVEGTSNPNLYWYRQAAGRGLQLLFYSVGIGQISSEVPQNLSASRPQDRQFILSSKKLLLSDSGFYLCAWSVGGIVNEQFFGPGTRLTVL.

This clone was detected a few times. The chain has TRBV30 and TRBJ2-1; D remains unclear. Looked up from germline, CDR1 is GTSNPN and CDR2 is SVGIG (reference sequence). The CDR3 covers 11 residues. V was pared by 3 bases and J by 9 bases, with 9 bases between. This CDR3 is CAWRAYREQFF. In nucleotides, the CDR3 is TGTGCCTGGAGGGCTTATCGTGAGCAGTTCTTC.

The genes are TRBV7-2 and TRBJ2-7, with 9 nucleotides matching TRBD1. Germline CDR1 SGHTA, CDR2 FQGNSA. This CDR3 has 15 residues. Trimming cost V 1 base and J 7 bases; bases outside gene matches: 8. CDR3 in amino acids: CASSLGGQGIGEQYF. CDR3 DNA sequence: TGTGCCAGCAGCTTAGGCGGACAGGGGATAGGGGAGCAGTACTTC. The whole variable domain, filled in from reference TRBV7-2 and TRBJ2-7, reads GAGVSQSPSNKVTEKGKDVELRCDPISGHTALYWYRQSLGQGLEFLIYFQGNSAPDKSGLPSDRFSAERTGGSVSTLTIQRTQQEDSAVYLCASSLGGQGIGEQYFGPGTRLTVT.

The rearrangement links TRBV7-2 to TRBJ2-3, with D possibly being TRBD2 (5 bases). The ends were cut back, 5 bases at V and 4 bases at J, with 13 bases in the middle. Germline lookup yields CDR1 SGHTA and CDR2 FQGNSA. CDR3 size: 14 residues. The CDR3 loop reads CASSPRLSSDTQYF. The CDR3 DNA sequence: TGTGCCAGCAGCCCACGACTAAGTTCAGATACGCAGTATTTT.

This clone was seen a handful of times. The chain employs TRBV2 and TRBJ1-6, with TRBD1 matching 8 bases. CDR1 and CDR2 (germline): SNHLY, FYNNEI. Trimming at V came to 6 bases and at J to 7 bases, leaving 8 bases not matched to a gene. CDR3 length: 15 amino acids. The CDR3 region has the DNA TGTGCCAGCAGCCTGGGGACAGGAGTAAATTCACCCCTCCACTTT. It is translated as CASSLGTGVNSPLHF. The full variable domain, rest sourced from reference TRBV2 and TRBJ1-6, is EPEVTQTPSHQVTQMGQEVILRCVPISNHLYFYWYRQILGQKVEFLVSFYNNEISEKSEIFDDQFSVERPDGSNFTLKIRSTKLEDSAMYFCASSLGTGVNSPLHFGNGTRLTVT.

CDR3 DNA sequence: TGTGCCTGGAGTGTAGGTATAGGGGGCGAAACCGGGGAGCTGTTTTTT. Translated, it gives CAWSVGIGGETGELFF. This chain joins TRBV30 and TRBJ2-2, with 7 bases aligning to TRBD1. V lost 0 bases to trimming and J lost 5 bases; unmatched junction nucleotides: 9. The CDR3 loop spans 16 amino acids. In germline, CDR1 is GTSNPN, CDR2 SVGIG (reference sequence).

This chain joins TRBV9 and TRBJ2-5; TRBD2 matches 10 bases. Germline CDR1 reads SGDLS; CDR2 reads YYNGEE. V dropped 1 base and J dropped 5; count of bases not matched to a gene: 5. This CDR3 spans 15 amino acids. Written as DNA, the CDR3 is TGTGCCAGCAGCGTAAGCGGGAGGGTTTCGGAGACCCAGTACTTC. Amino acid sequence: CASSVSGRVSETQYF.

The V gene is TRBV5-1, the J gene TRBJ2-5, with 10 bases matching TRBD1. CDR1 SGHRS and CDR2 YFSETQ come from the germline V gene. CDR3 length equals 15 residues. The ends lost 4 bases at V and 5 bases at J; junction bases unmatched: 8. The CDR3 reads CASSLSTGGGETQYF. Written as DNA, the CDR3 is TGCGCCAGCAGCCTATCGACAGGGGGCGGGGAGACCCAGTACTTC.

The chain uses TRBV9 and TRBJ2-3, with 10 bases identical to TRBD2. The CDR3 extends over 16 amino acids. Trimming at V came to 4 bases and at J to 2 bases, leaving 7 bases not matched to a gene. CDR1 and CDR2 from the germline V gene are SGDLS and YYNGEE. The CDR3 is CASSSRTSGSTDTQYF. CDR3 bases: TGTGCCAGCAGCTCTCGGACTAGCGGCTCCACAGATACGCAGTATTTT. Full variable domain (remainder filled in from reference TRBV9 and TRBJ2-3): DSGVTQTPKHLITATGQRVTLRCSPRSGDLSVYWYQQSLDQGLQFLIQYYNGEERAKGNILERFSAQQFPDLHSELNLSSLELGDSALYFCASSSRTSGSTDTQYFGPGTRLTVL.

J is TRBJ2-7 and V is TRBV10-2; D possibly corresponds to TRBD1 (8 bases). This CDR3 has 14 residues. The germline V gene has CDR1 WSHSY and CDR2 SAAADI. The germline V and J ends were trimmed by 2 bases and 6 bases, with 14 bases remaining between them. The CDR3 nucleotides read TGCGCCAGCAGTGAGGTACAGGGGGGGCTCGAGCAGTACTTC. Encoded protein: CASSEVQGGLEQYF.

This clone was recorded only once. The chain combines TRBV7-9 with TRBJ2-1; no firm D call. The CDR3 is 15 residues long. Germline CDR1 is SEHNR and CDR2 is FQNEAQ (reference sequence). V was pared by 1 base and J by 3 bases, with 10 bases between. CDR3 bases: TGTGCCAGCAGCTTAGGGACGGCTGACTACAATGAGCAGTTCTTC. Encoded protein: CASSLGTADYNEQFF.

CDR3 loop: CASSEGQGKEKLFF. For the CDR3, the DNA is TGCGCCAGCAGCGAGGGACAGGGGAAAGAAAAACTGTTTTTT. The genes are TRBV5-1 and TRBJ1-4, with 10 positions matching TRBD1. Germline V gene lookup returns CDR1 SGHRS and CDR2 YFSETQ. V shed 4 bases and J 8 bases; nucleotides not matched to a gene: 5. CDR3 length: 14 amino acids.